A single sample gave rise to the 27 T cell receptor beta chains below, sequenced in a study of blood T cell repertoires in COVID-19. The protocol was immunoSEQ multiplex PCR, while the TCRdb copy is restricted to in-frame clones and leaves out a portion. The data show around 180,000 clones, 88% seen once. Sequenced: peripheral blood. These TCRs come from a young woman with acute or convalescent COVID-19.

The CDR3 region is CASTERLSTDTQYF. CDR3 sequence (DNA): TGTGCCAGCACCGAGCGACTTAGCACAGATACGCAGTATTTT. The rearrangement uses TRBV2 and TRBJ2-3; D gene unclear. Trimming took off 7 bases at V and 0 bases at J, with 11 bases between the two ends. Germline CDR1 reads SNHLY; CDR2 reads FYNNEI. CDR3 length: 14 residues. Drawing the rest from reference TRBV2 and TRBJ2-3, the complete variable domain is EPEVTQTPSHQVTQMGQEVILRCVPISNHLYFYWYRQILGQKVEFLVSFYNNEISEKSEIFDDQFSVERPDGSNFTLKIRSTKLEDSAMYFCASTERLSTDTQYFGPGTRLTVL.

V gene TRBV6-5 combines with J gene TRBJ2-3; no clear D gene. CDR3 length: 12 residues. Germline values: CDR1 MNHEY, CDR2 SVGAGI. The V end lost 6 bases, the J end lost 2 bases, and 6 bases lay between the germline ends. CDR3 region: CASSQNTDTQYF. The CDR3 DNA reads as TGTGCCAGCAGCCAGAACACAGATACGCAGTATTTT.

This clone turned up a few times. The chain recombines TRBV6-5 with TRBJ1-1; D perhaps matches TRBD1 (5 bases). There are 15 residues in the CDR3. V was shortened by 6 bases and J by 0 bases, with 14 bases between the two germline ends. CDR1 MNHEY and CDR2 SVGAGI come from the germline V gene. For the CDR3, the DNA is TGTGCCAGCAGCCGACTCAGGGCCATGAACACTGAAGCTTTCTTT. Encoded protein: CASSRLRAMNTEAFF.

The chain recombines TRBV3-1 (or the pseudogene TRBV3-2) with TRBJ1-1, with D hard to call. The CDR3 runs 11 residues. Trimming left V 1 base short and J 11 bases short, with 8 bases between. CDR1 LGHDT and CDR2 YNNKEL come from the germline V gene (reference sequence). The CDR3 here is CASSQGSRAFF. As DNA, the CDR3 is TGTGCCAGCAGCCAAGGGTCGCGGGCTTTCTTT.

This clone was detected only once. The CDR3 sequence is CASSEGQRETQYF. DNA for the CDR3: TGTGCCAGCAGTGAGGGCCAGAGAGAGACCCAGTACTTC. The V and J genes are TRBV25-1 and TRBJ2-5; D is unresolved. V lost 3 bases and J 4 bases, leaving 9 bases between the germline ends. The CDR3 is 13 amino acids. Germline V gives CDR1 MGHDK, CDR2 SYGVNS.

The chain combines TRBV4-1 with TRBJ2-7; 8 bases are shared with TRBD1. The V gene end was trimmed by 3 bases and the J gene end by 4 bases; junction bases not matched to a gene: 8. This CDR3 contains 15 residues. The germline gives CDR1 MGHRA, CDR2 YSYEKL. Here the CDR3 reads CASSHPSGGKYEQYF. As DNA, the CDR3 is TGCGCCAGCAGCCACCCGTCAGGGGGCAAGTACGAGCAGTACTTC.

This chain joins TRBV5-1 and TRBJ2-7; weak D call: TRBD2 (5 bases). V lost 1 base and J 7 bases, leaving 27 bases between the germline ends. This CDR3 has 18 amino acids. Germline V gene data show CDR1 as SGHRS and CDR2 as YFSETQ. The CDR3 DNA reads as TGCGCCAGCAGCTTGAGTTTCACGAGGGTAAGAGGTGTTGGAGAGCAGTACTTC. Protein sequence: CASSLSFTRVRGVGEQYF. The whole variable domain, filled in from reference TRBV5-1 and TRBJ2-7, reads KAGVTQTPRYLIKTRGQQVTLSCSPISGHRSVSWYQQTPGQGLQFLFEYFSETQRNKGNFPGRFSGRQFSNSRSEMNVSTLELGDSALYLCASSLSFTRVRGVGEQYFGPGTRLTVT.

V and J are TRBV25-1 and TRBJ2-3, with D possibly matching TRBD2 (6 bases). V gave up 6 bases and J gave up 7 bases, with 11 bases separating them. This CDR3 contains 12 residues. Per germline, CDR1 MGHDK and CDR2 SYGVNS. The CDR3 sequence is CASSQAGNTQYF. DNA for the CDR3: TGTGCCAGCAGCCAGGCGGGGAATACGCAGTATTTT.

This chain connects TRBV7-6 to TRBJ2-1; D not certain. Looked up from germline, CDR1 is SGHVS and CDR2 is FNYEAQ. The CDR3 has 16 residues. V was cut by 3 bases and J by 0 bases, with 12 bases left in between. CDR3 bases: TGTGCCAGCAGCTTTTCTCCCCCCTACTCCTACAATGAGCAGTTCTTC. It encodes CASSFSPPYSYNEQFF.

CDR3 nucleotides: TGTGCCAGCAGTACACGGACAGATGGCTACACCTTC. It codes for CASSTRTDGYTF. The rearrangement links TRBV28 to TRBJ1-2, with D possibly matching TRBD1 (6 bases). The CDR3 sequence is 12 residues long. Germline V lookup: CDR1 MDHEN, CDR2 SYDVKM. Deletions cut 5 bases from V and 6 bases from J, with 10 bases between.

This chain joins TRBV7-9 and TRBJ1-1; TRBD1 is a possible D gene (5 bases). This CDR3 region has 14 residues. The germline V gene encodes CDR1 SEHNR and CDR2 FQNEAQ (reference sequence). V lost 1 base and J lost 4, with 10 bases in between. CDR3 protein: CASSLVVGGTEAFF. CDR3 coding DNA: TGTGCCAGCAGCTTAGTGGTCGGGGGCACTGAAGCTTTCTTT.

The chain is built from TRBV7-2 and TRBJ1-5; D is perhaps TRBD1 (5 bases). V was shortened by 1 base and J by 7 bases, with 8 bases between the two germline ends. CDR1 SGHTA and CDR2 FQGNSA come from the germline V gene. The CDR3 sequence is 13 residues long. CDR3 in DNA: TGTGCCAGCAGCTTAGTCGCAGGGCAGCCCCAGCATTTT. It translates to CASSLVAGQPQHF.

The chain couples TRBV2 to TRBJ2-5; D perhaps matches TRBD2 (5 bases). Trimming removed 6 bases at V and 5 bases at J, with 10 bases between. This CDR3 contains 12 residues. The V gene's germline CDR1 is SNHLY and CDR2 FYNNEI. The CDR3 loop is CASRRDWETQYF. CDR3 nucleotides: TGTGCCAGCAGGAGGGATTGGGAGACCCAGTACTTC.

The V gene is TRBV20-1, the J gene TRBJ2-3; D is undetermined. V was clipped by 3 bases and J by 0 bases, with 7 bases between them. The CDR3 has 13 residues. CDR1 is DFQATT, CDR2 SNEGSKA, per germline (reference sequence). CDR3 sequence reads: CSASSPSTDTQYF. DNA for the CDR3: TGCAGTGCTAGTTCTCCTAGCACAGATACGCAGTATTTT.

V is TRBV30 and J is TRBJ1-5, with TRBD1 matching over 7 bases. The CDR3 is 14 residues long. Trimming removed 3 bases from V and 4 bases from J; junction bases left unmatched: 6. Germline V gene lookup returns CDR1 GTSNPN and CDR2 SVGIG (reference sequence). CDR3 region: CAWSHQGGNQPQHF. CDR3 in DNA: TGTGCCTGGAGCCACCAGGGGGGAAATCAGCCCCAGCATTTT. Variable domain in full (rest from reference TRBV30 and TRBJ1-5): SQTIHQWPATLVQPVGSPLSLECTVEGTSNPNLYWYRQAAGRGLQLLFYSVGIGQISSEVPQNLSASRPQDRQFILSSKKLLLSDSGFYLCAWSHQGGNQPQHFGDGTRLSIL.

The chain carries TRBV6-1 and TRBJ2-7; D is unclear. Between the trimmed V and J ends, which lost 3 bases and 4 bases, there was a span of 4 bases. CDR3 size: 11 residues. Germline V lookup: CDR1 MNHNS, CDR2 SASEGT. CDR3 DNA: TGTGCCAGCAGTGACAAATACGAGCAGTACTTC. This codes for CASSDKYEQYF.

The CDR3 is CASSNNGLPSWFF. The DNA of the CDR3 is TGTGCCAGCAGCAATAACGGACTCCCGTCGTGGTTCTTC. The chain carries TRBV12-3 or TRBV12-4 and TRBJ2-1; D may be TRBD2 (5 bases). The V gene lost 6 bases and the J gene lost 15 bases, with 21 bases spanning the gap. The CDR3 has 13 amino acids.

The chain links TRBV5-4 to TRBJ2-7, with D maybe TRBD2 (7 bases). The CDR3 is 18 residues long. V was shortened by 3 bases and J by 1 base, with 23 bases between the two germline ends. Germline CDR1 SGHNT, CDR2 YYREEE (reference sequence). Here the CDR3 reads CASSWGGPSGAISYEQYF. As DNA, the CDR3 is TGTGCCAGCAGCTGGGGGGGCCCGAGCGGGGCAATTTCCTACGAGCAGTACTTC.

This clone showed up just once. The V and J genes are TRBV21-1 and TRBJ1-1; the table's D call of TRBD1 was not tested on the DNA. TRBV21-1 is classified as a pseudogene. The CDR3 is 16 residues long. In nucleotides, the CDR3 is TGTGCCAGCAGCAACCGGGACAGCTGTATGAACACTGAAGCTTTCTTT. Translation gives CASSNRDSCMNTEAFF.

The DNA of the CDR3 is TGCGCCAGCAGCCAACCGGCTAGCGGGAGGTGGAATGAGCAGTTCTTC. Translated, it gives CASSQPASGRWNEQFF. The V call is TRBV4-1, the J call TRBJ2-1; TRBD2 agrees at 11 bases. J was trimmed by 7 bases and V by 2 bases; bases with no gene match: 7. This CDR3 is 16 amino acids long. Germline V gene lookup returns CDR1 MGHRA and CDR2 YSYEKL.

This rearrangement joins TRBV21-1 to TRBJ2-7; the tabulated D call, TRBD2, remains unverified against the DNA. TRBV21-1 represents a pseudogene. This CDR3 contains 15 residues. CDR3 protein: CASSKVTREPYEQYF. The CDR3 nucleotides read TGTGCCAGCAGCAAAGTTACGAGGGAACCTTACGAGCAGTACTTC.

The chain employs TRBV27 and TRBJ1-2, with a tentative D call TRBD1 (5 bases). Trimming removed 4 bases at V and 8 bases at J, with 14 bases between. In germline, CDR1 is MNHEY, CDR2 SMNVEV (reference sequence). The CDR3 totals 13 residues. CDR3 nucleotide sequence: TGTGCCAGCAGTTACGTTCAGGGTACCGGCTACACCTTC. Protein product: CASSYVQGTGYTF.

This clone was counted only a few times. This CDR3 is CAISGTGEVRYEQYF. In DNA, the CDR3 is TGTGCCATCAGTGGGACAGGGGAGGTAAGGTACGAGCAGTACTTC. The V call is TRBV10-3, the J call TRBJ2-7, with 9 nucleotides matching TRBD1. Germline V CDR1 and CDR2: ENHRY, SYGVKD. The CDR3 has 15 amino acids. Germline trimming cut 4 bases from V and 4 bases from J; bases unmatched to any gene: 8.

The CDR3 bases are TGTGCCAGCACCCAAACCGGAGGGACCCCCTACGAGCAGTACTTC. The encoded protein is CASTQTGGTPYEQYF. The chain couples TRBV28 to TRBJ2-7; D is perhaps TRBD2 (6 bases). The ends were cut back, 7 bases at V and 2 bases at J, with 18 bases in the middle. CDR1 and CDR2 from the germline V gene are MDHEN and SYDVKM. The CDR3 is 15 residues long.

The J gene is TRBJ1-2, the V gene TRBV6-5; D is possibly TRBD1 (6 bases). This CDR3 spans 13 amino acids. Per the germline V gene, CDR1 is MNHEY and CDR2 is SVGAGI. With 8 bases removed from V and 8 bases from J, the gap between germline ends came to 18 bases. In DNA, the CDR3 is TGTGCCAGCGTATCGTCCAGGGGTCGCGGCTACACCTTC. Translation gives CASVSSRGRGYTF.

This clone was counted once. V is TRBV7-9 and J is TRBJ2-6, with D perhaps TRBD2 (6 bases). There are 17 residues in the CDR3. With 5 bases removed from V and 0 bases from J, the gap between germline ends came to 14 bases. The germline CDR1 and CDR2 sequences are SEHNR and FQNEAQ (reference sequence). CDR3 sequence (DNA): TGTGCCAGCAGCCGGGACTCCGCCTCCTCTGGGGCCAACGTCCTGACTTTC. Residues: CASSRDSASSGANVLTF.

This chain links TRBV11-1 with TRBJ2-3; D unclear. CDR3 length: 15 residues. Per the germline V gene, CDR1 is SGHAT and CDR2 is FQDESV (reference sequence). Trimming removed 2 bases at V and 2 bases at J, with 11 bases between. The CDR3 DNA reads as TGTGCCAGCAGCTTATCCCCCATAGTCACAGATACGCAGTATTTT. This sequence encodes CASSLSPIVTDTQYF.